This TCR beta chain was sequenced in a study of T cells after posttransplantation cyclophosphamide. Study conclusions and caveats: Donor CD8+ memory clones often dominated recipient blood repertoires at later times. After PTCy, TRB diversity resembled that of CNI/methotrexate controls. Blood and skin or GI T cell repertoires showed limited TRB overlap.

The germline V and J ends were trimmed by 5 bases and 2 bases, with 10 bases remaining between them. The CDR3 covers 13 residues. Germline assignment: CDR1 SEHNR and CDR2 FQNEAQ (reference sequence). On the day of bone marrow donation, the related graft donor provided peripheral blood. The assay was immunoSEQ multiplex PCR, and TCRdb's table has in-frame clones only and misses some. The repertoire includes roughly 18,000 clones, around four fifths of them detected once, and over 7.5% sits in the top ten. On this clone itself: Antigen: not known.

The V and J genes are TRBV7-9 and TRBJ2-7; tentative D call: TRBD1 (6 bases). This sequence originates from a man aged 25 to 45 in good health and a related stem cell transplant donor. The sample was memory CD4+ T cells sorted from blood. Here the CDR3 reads CASSSRGPYEQYF. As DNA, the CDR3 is TGTGCCAGCAGCAGCAGGGGCCCCTACGAGCAGTACTTC.